This TCR beta chain stems from a study of spatial heterogeneity in lung cancer. Study conclusions and caveats: Mutation counts in tumors were tracked by counts of expanded intratumoral alpha and beta TCRs.

This clonotype came up a few times. What it binds is unknown. CDR1 is MNHEY and CDR2 is SMNVEV in the germline V gene (reference sequence). This CDR3 is built from 14 residues. V trimming: 5 bases; J trimming: 4 bases; junction bases outside the gene matches: 3. MiXCR, applied by TCRdb to the 5' RACE reads, yields one record per CDR3 protein. Of approximately 20,000 distinct CDR3 sequences in the sample, about 7% were seen once. This sample's time point: sample taken at primary tumor resection. Unsorted tumor, nontumor lung tissue or cryopreserved PBMC supplied the whole RNA. The material sequenced was lung tumor tissue, taken at surgery. The genes are TRBV27 and TRBJ1-2; 11 bases align to TRBD1. The receptor was isolated from a female donor with early-stage non-small cell lung cancer. The CDR3 bases are TGTGCCAGCAGTGACGGGACAGGGGGCTATGGCTACACCTTC. It yields the protein CASSDGTGGYGYTF.